The rows below give T cell receptor beta chains drawn from one sample of a study of blood T cell repertoires in COVID-19. The repertoire was sequenced with immunoSEQ multiplex PCR; TCRdb's copy has only in-frame clones and lacks some. The data show 150,000 to 200,000 clones, approximately 82% seen once. Specimen: PBMCs or T cells enriched from blood (not recorded which). The receptor source for this set is a man in his fifties or sixties who had recovered from COVID-19. The conserved cysteine and the conserved F or W are not part of the CDR3 here.

>TRBV30|TRBJ2-5
AWSSPGLAIQTQY
>TRBV24-1|TRBJ1-2
ATSDFRGSRPGGYT
>TRBV27|TRBJ1-2
ASKPGQRPNYGYT
>TRBV6-5|TRBJ1-4
ASRSIDRVGEKLF
>TRBV5-1|TRBJ2-3
ASSRQLRGGLGTDTQY
>TRBV27|TRBJ2-3
ASTVGGSVTQDTQY
>TRBV12-3/TRBV12-4|TRBJ2-7
ASNRPGTTMY
>TRBV5-4|TRBJ1-4
ASSLDRGTANEKLF
>TRBV18|TRBJ1-4
ASSQGARNEKLF
>TRBV10-1|TRBJ2-2
ASSRGVTGELF
>TRBV10-3|TRBJ1-3
AISGAGDSGNTIY
>TRBV9|TRBJ1-3
ASSAGVLLFRNTIY
>TRBV6-5|TRBJ1-5
ASSKGQGNQPQH
>TRBV7-9|TRBJ1-5
ASSPAGVNQPQH
>TRBV20-1|TRBJ1-1
SASDAGEAF
>TRBV9|TRBJ1-1
ASSGEGVLAEAF
>TRBV11-2|TRBJ2-5
ASSREVETQY
>TRBV20-1|TRBJ2-5
SASQGAGETQY
>TRBV7-2|TRBJ2-1
ASRLTRGGLNEQF
>TRBV4-2|TRBJ1-6
ASSQDRLIAVASSPLH
>TRBV18|TRBJ2-4
ASSLAGTKNIQY
>TRBV7-8|TRBJ1-1
ASSLDGPDRGFITEAF
>TRBV28|TRBJ1-1
ASSFVTGRNTEAF
>TRBV12-5|TRBJ1-5
ASGLVRGQGRSNQPQH
>TRBV7-2|TRBJ2-3
ASSLIGGSASGGTDTQY
>TRBV5-1|TRBJ1-6
ASSSGSSSYNSPLH
>TRBV6-1|TRBJ2-3
ASSEVPRNTDTQY
>TRBV18|TRBJ2-1
ASSPPSGRAYNEQF
>TRBV10-3|TRBJ1-1
AISGDLGVGNTEAF
>TRBV28|TRBJ1-2
ATGQGARGYT
>TRBV3-1/TRBV3-2|TRBJ1-4
ASSTRYRDYATNEKLF
>TRBV28|TRBJ2-1
ASSLSGGQRAYNEQF
>TRBV3-1/TRBV3-2|TRBJ2-1
ASSLGLAGGEQF
>TRBV18|TRBJ1-6
ASSPGRTGVGNSPLH
>TRBV24-1|TRBJ2-2
ATSDTPRLAGDTGELF
>TRBV19|TRBJ1-5
ACRDRDNQPQH
>TRBV11-3|TRBJ1-2
ASSLDHGQGGGYT
>TRBV5-1|TRBJ1-1
ASSLQDLNTEAF
>TRBV7-3|TRBJ1-1
ASSSGTENTEAF
>TRBV5-1|TRBJ1-2
ASSLGRADYGYT
>TRBV29-1|TRBJ1-2
SVLGQANYGYT
>TRBV10-3|TRBJ1-5
AISDGQGMIQPQH
>TRBV11-1|TRBJ2-1
ASSPPGLAGGSEQF
>TRBV11-2|TRBJ2-3
ASEKRDTQY
>TRBV28|TRBJ2-5
ASSFRRFQETQY
>TRBV20-1|TRBJ1-1
SASMGGNTEAF
>TRBV7-3|TRBJ1-2
ASSLGGLDGYT
>TRBV15|TRBJ1-5
ATSRDIRDRGLVSNQPQH
>TRBV28|TRBJ2-7
ASSLQGYEQY
>TRBV18|TRBJ2-2
ASSPGTGGLGELF
>TRBV30|TRBJ2-2
AWSPGFRTGELF